This entry lists 2 T cell receptor beta chains sequenced from one sample in a study of cytomegalovirus exposure and HLA in healthy donors. A multiplex PCR was run with 60 Vbeta primers and 13 Jbeta primers. Sequencing used immunoSEQ multiplex PCR; TCRdb keeps in-frame clones, though not all of them. The sample holds some 190,000 clones, around 87% seen once. The sequencing input was PBMCs. The origin of the receptors is a boy younger than 10 in good health and CMV-seronegative.

This chain joins TRBV5-8 and TRBJ2-5; TRBD1 matches 9 bases. V lost 7 bases and J lost 4; bases outside the gene matches: 14. The CDR3 is 16 residues long. Germline loops: CDR1 SGHTS, CDR2 YDEGEE. CDR3 nucleotide sequence: TGTGCCAGCGGAGTACAGGGGGCCCTCGGCCCAGAGACCCAGTACTTC. Its protein product is CASGVQGALGPETQYF.

The chain has TRBV29-1 and TRBJ2-3, with TRBD1 identical over 9 bases. Per germline, CDR1 SQVTM and CDR2 ANQGSEA. There are 13 residues in the CDR3. Trimming at V came to 5 bases and at J to 4 bases, leaving 4 bases not matched to a gene. CDR3 protein: CSVPGQGSDTQYF. The CDR3 coding sequence is TGCAGCGTTCCTGGACAGGGGTCAGATACGCAGTATTTT.